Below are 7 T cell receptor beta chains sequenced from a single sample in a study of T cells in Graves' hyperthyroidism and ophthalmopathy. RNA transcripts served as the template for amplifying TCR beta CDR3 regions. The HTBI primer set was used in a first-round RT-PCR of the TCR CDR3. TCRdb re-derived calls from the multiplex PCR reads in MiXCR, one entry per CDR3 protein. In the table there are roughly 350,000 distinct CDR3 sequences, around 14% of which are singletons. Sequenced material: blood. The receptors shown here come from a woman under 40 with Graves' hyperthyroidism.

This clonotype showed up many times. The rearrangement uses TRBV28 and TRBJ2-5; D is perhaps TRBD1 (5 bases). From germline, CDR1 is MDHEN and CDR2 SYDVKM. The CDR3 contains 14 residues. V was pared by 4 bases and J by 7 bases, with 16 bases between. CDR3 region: CASSSNRPPWTQYF. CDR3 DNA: TGTGCCAGCAGTTCAAACAGGCCGCCGTGGACCCAGTACTTC.

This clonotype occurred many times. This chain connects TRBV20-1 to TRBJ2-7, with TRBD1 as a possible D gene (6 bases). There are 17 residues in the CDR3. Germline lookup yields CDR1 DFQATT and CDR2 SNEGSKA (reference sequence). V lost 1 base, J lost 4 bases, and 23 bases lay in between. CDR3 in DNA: TGCAGTGCTAGAGGAACCTCGATCGGGACACTAGTTTACGAGCAGTACTTC. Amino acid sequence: CSARGTSIGTLVYEQYF.

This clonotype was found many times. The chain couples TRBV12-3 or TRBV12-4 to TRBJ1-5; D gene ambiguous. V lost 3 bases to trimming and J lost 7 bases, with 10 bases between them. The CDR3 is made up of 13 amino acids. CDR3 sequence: CASSLDPGQPQHF. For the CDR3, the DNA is TGTGCCAGCAGTTTGGACCCCGGGCAGCCCCAGCATTTT.

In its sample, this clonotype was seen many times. CDR3 protein: CASSYGPGNTEAFF. The CDR3 nucleotides read TGTGCCAGCAGTTACGGACCGGGGAACACTGAAGCTTTCTTT. The V gene is TRBV6-5, the J gene TRBJ1-1; D gene unclear. Trimming removed 2 bases from V and 1 base from J, with 8 bases in between. The CDR3 runs 14 residues. CDR1 and CDR2 from the germline V gene are MNHEY and SVGAGI.

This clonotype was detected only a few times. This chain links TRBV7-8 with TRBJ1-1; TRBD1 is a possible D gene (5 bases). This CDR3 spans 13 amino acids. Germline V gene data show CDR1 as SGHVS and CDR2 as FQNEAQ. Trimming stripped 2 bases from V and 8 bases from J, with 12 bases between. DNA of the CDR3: TGTGCCAGCAGCTTATCCGTCTGGACAGAAGCTTTCTTT. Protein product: CASSLSVWTEAFF. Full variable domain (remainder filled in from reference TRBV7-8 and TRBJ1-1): GAGVSQSPRYKVAKRGQDVALRCDPISGHVSLFWYQQALGQGPEFLTYFQNEAQLDKSGLPSDRFFAERPEGSVSTLKIQRTQQEDSAVYLCASSLSVWTEAFFGQGTRLTVV.

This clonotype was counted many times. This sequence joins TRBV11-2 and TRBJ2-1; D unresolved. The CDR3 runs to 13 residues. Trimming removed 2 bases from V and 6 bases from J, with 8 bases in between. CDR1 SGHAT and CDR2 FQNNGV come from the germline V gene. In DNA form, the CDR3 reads TGTGCCAGCAGCTTACTTAGGGCCAATGAGCAGTTCTTC. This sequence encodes CASSLLRANEQFF.

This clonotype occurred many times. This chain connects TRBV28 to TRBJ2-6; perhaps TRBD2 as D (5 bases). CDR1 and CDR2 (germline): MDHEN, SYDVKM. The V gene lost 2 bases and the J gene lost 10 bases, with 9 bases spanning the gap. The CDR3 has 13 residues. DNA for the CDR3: TGTGCCAGCAGTTTAGCGGGCCCAAACGTCCTGACTTTC. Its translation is CASSLAGPNVLTF.